The text below deals with one TCR beta chain. No cognate antigen has been identified for it. No base-level quality is on record; no much larger clone is a single base apart. The sample's time point label, decoded: 12 to 13 months on ibrutinib. Approximately 2 micrograms of genomic DNA were extracted from cryopreserved PBMCs for TCR beta library preparation. Longitudinal blood samples from CLL patients receiving ibrutinib monotherapy were subjected to high-throughput TCR beta sequencing. The patients took part in an open-label, single-center phase 2 trial of ibrutinib monotherapy. This entry comes from a study of cytotoxic CD8 clonotypes in ibrutinib-treated CLL (dated by TCRdb to the early 2020s). Describing the broader study: In this cohort, approximately 15 patients were treatment-naive and roughly ten were relapsed/refractory, while some 17 had unmutated IGHV. Responses were partial in some 24 patients and complete in 2; after median about 70 months follow-up, some 15 stayed in remission and about twelve progressed. The response samples were drawn at a median of approximately twelve months into treatment, with a range of about 6 to 40 months. On average, each sample yielded around 230,000 productive templates and about 100,000 productive rearrangements. Longitudinal samples were available for about 30% of the roughly 86 trial participants. Cryopreserved peripheral blood mononuclear cells were collected before treatment, at response, and at either disease progression or sustained remission. All remission and progressive disease samples were collected while patients were still receiving ibrutinib. Overall results and qualifications from the work: Public clonotypes were found to be uncommon and were observed to contract or remain stable during treatment; the increase in clonality was shown to reflect expansion of private clonotypes at ibrutinib response. Clonality increased at ibrutinib response, stayed stable in sustained remission, and fell back toward baseline at progression. Lymph node repertoires were not examined, and the timing of sampling was not matched between patients in sustained remission and those whose disease progressed. At baseline, clonality was higher than in age-matched healthy donors and showed a strong correlation with circulating CD8+ T-cell counts.

A MiSeq instrument was used for deep resolution sequencing, which targeted depths ranging from 1 in 1 million up to 1 in 200,000 T cells, with coverage averaging 10x for each clonotype. TCR beta libraries were generated with the immunoSEQ hsTCRB Kit. The paper's data handling went like this. The data were analyzed with ImmunoSEQ Analyzer and ImmunoSEQ Data Assistant, and V, D and J gene assignments followed IMGT definitions. Clonality, with values ranging from 0 to 1, was calculated as one minus the normalized Shannon entropy of productive rearrangement frequencies. Only overrepresented clonotypes making up at least 0.05% of the repertoire of each patient were included in the public clonotype analysis. About a dozen age-matched healthy donor repertoires from immuneACCESS were used as controls for clonality. TCRdb carries this immuneACCESS record with in-frame sequences only. Its versions omit some clonotypes, under half of them owing to an unresolved V gene in the studies checked, with the rest unexplained. Clonal size and the V and J genes are those of that table, whereas D and trimming came from the DNA. The sample has 150,000 or so clones on record, 70% to 85% of them singletons. Jointly, the top ten make up 2% to 2.5% of the sample.

CDR1 SGHRS and CDR2 YFSETQ are derived from the germline V gene. Cut back by 0 bases and 1 base, the V and J ends lie 8 bases apart. The CDR3 runs 15 amino acids, cysteine and phenylalanine included. Only CDR3 DNA remains: 45 bases, in frame from the first base. This clonotype was obtained from a human donor with chronic lymphocytic leukemia. The V and J segments used are TRBV5-1 and TRBJ2-4; there is no confident call for the D gene. Sequencing used PBMCs, obtained after 12 months of ibrutinib treatment. The CDR3 region has the sequence CASSLGGRAKNIQYF. The DNA sequence is as follows: TGCGCCAGCAGCTTGGGGGGAAGGGCCAAAAACATTCAGTACTTC.